These 18 T cell receptor beta chains were sequenced from one sample in a study of beta chain features in type 1 diabetes. Study findings and constraints: Moderate but significant shortening of TCRB CDR3s was recorded in all four CD4+ subsets from Type 1 diabetes patients.

The authors reverse transcribed all of the isolated RNA, so sequencing captured expressed TCRB transcripts. The method was immunoSEQ multiplex PCR; TCRdb's version includes in-frame clones alone and lacks a portion of them. The sample consists of 150,000 or so clones, roughly 60% of them appearing once. These receptors have no identified antigens. Sequenced material: naive CD4+ T cells from blood. The source of these receptors is a man aged 25 to 40 with type 1 diabetes.

This chain joins TRBV29-1 and TRBJ1-2; D unresolved. The CDR3 has 11 amino acids. Germline V lookup: CDR1 SQVTM, CDR2 ANQGSEA. V gave up 5 bases and J gave up 3 bases, with 7 bases separating them. The CDR3 loop is CSVPRDYGYTF. The DNA of the CDR3 is TGCAGCGTTCCGCGGGACTATGGCTACACCTTC.

This rearrangement joins TRBV7-2 to TRBJ2-7, with a tentative D call TRBD2 (7 bases). Trimming removed 1 base from V and 2 bases from J, with 12 bases in between. Per germline, CDR1 SGHTA and CDR2 FQGNSA. The CDR3 contains 15 residues. The CDR3 protein is CASSLGAGAAYEQYF. CDR3 DNA: TGTGCCAGCAGCTTAGGGGCGGGGGCGGCCTACGAGCAGTACTTC.

This clone has just one count. V usage is TRBV29-1 and J usage is TRBJ2-5, with D maybe TRBD1 (6 bases). Looked up from germline, CDR1 is SQVTM and CDR2 is ANQGSEA. Trimming took off 6 bases at V and 1 base at J, with 12 bases between the two ends. The CDR3 is 13 amino acids. CDR3 sequence (DNA): TGCAGCGTCGCTAGACAGGTCCAAGAGACCCAGTACTTC. Protein product: CSVARQVQETQYF. The full variable domain, with the rest looked up from reference TRBV29-1 and TRBJ2-5, is SAVISQKPSRDICQRGTSLTIQCQVDSQVTMMFWYRQQPGQSLTLIATANQGSEATYESGFVIDKFPISRPNLTFSTLTVSNMSPEDSSIYLCSVARQVQETQYFGPGTRLLVL.

Worth noting for this clone: This specimen includes other DNA sequences encoding the same CDR3. The chain has TRBV30 and TRBJ2-5; D gene ambiguous. Looked up from germline, CDR1 is GTSNPN and CDR2 is SVGIG (reference sequence). The CDR3 spans 12 residues. With 0 bases removed from V and 5 bases from J, the gap between germline ends came to 7 bases. CDR3 loop: CAWSVQAETQYF. In nucleotides, the CDR3 is TGTGCCTGGAGTGTACAAGCGGAGACCCAGTACTTC.

This clone was counted between two and nine times. The rearrangement uses TRBV29-1 and TRBJ2-6, with 9 nucleotides matching TRBD1. Germline-derived CDR1 and CDR2 are SQVTM and ANQGSEA. The CDR3 totals 17 residues. V gave up 4 bases and J gave up 0 bases; unmatched junction bases: 7. The CDR3 region is CSVGTGTGISGANVLTF. The CDR3 DNA is TGCAGCGTTGGCACCGGGACAGGGATCTCTGGGGCCAACGTCCTGACTTTC.

This clone came up a few times. This chain joins TRBV29-1 and TRBJ2-3, with 7 bases identical to TRBD1. Germline V gene sequence: CDR1 SQVTM, CDR2 ANQGSEA. The CDR3 runs 13 residues. Losses at the gene ends were 6 bases for V and 6 bases for J; bases not matched to a gene: 9. The CDR3: CSVARDSPDTQYF. Here the CDR3 DNA reads TGCAGCGTGGCTCGGGACAGCCCCGATACGCAGTATTTT.

The J gene is TRBJ1-5, the V gene TRBV30; possible D gene TRBD1, 5 bases. The germline V gene encodes CDR1 GTSNPN and CDR2 SVGIG (reference sequence). There are 14 residues in the CDR3. Trimming left V 3 bases short and J 2 bases short, with 11 bases between. CDR3 nucleotides: TGTGCCTGGAGAAGGGGAAGTTGCAATCAGCCCCAGCATTTT. Protein: CAWRRGSCNQPQHF.

This clone showed up just a few times. An end of the junction does not agree with germline; a read error may underlie this. The rearrangement uses TRBV7-7 and TRBJ2-1, with 8 bases that match TRBD2. The CDR3 has 16 amino acids. The germline V gene has CDR1 SSHAT and CDR2 FNYEAQ (reference sequence). CDR3 sequence (DNA): TGTGCTAGCAGCCCCTCAGCGGGACTAGGATACAATGAGCAGTTCTTC. It codes for CASSPSAGLGYNEQFF.

The chain employs TRBV28 and TRBJ2-3, with D unresolved. This CDR3 contains 15 residues. The ends were cut back, 3 bases at V and 7 bases at J, with 17 bases in the middle. The germline V gene has CDR1 MDHEN and CDR2 SYDVKM. In DNA, the CDR3 is TGTGCCAGCAGTTTGTCGGACGACTGGATCAATACGCAGTATTTT. This gives the protein CASSLSDDWINTQYF.

V and J are TRBV2 and TRBJ2-5; D is unclear. The CDR3 runs 13 residues. CDR1 is SNHLY, CDR2 FYNNEI, per germline. Trimming stripped 3 bases from V and 5 bases from J, with 10 bases between. The CDR3, as DNA: TGTGCCAGCAGTGATGTGGTTCCGGAGACCCAGTACTTC. The encoded protein is CASSDVVPETQYF.

This clone was observed a few times. At one end, the junction sequence differs from germline, possibly due to a read error. This sequence joins TRBV27 and TRBJ2-3; D may be TRBD2 (5 bases). Germline values: CDR1 MNHEY, CDR2 SMNVEV (reference sequence). CDR3 length: 15 residues. The CDR3 spells CASSFFAGGTDTQYF. The CDR3 nucleotides read TGTGCCAGCAGTTTCTTTGCGGGTGGCACCGATACGCAGTATTTT.

This clone was detected only once. The chain uses TRBV7-2 and TRBJ2-7, with D possibly being TRBD1 or TRBD2 (5 bases each). Trimming took off 5 bases at V and 0 bases at J, with 14 bases between the two ends. The CDR3 covers 15 residues. CDR1 and CDR2 from the germline V gene are SGHTA and FQGNSA. The CDR3 sequence: CASSPPGRSSYEQYF. The CDR3, as DNA: TGTGCCAGCAGCCCCCCGGGACGGAGCTCCTACGAGCAGTACTTC.

The chain combines TRBV27 with TRBJ2-7; TRBD1 might be the D (5 bases). There are 13 residues in the CDR3. Germline V gene lookup returns CDR1 MNHEY and CDR2 SMNVEV (reference sequence). V dropped 4 bases and J dropped 2 bases, with 9 bases sitting between them. CDR3 loop: CASSYQGTYEQYF. CDR3 in DNA: TGTGCCAGCAGTTATCAGGGTACCTACGAGCAGTACTTC.

The rearrangement joins TRBV20-1 to TRBJ2-2; D is unresolved. CDR3 length: 11 amino acids. V was cut by 6 bases and J by 5 bases, with 7 bases left in between. The germline CDR1 and CDR2 sequences are DFQATT and SNEGSKA (reference sequence). The CDR3 bases are TGCAGTGCCAAGGGAACCGGGGAGCTGTTTTTT. Translation: CSAKGTGELFF.

The chain couples TRBV10-3 to TRBJ2-3; 14 positions match TRBD2. Germline lookup yields CDR1 ENHRY and CDR2 SYGVKD. The V segment lost 3 bases and the J segment 6 bases; nucleotides outside the gene matches: 8. This CDR3 has 17 amino acids. The CDR3 protein is CAISDGTSGGTGDTQYF. CDR3 sequence (DNA): TGTGCCATCAGTGATGGGACTAGCGGGGGAACCGGGGATACGCAGTATTTT.

The table lists this clone with a few counts. The genes are TRBV29-1 and TRBJ2-4, with 7 bases that match TRBD1. The CDR3 contains 14 residues. Looked up from germline, CDR1 is SQVTM and CDR2 is ANQGSEA. V lost 6 bases to trimming and J lost 3 bases; unmatched junction nucleotides: 8. The CDR3 coding sequence is TGCAGCGTAACCGGACAGGCCAACAAAAACATTCAGTACTTC. This translates into CSVTGQANKNIQYF.

The rearrangement uses TRBV18 and TRBJ1-1, with D possibly matching TRBD1 (6 bases). V dropped 5 bases and J dropped 3 bases, with 10 bases sitting between them. The CDR3 loop spans 13 amino acids. Looked up from germline, CDR1 is KGHSH and CDR2 is LQKENI. The CDR3 protein is CASSTGLDTEAFF. The CDR3 DNA reads as TGTGCCAGCTCAACAGGGCTTGACACTGAAGCTTTCTTT.

This clone was seen a few times. The DNA of the CDR3 is TGCAGCGTTGCAGAAGAGACCCAGTACTTC. Translated: CSVAEETQYF. This sequence joins TRBV29-1 and TRBJ2-5; D gene uncertain. The CDR3 has 10 amino acids. Germline V gene sequence: CDR1 SQVTM, CDR2 ANQGSEA. Trimming removed 4 bases at V and 3 bases at J, with 3 bases between.